One sample yielded the 15 T cell receptor beta chains listed below, sequenced in a study of T cells in Graves' hyperthyroidism and ophthalmopathy (dated by TCRdb to the late 2010s). Libraries came from multiplex PCR. The reads were generated on an Illumina HiSeq 2000. The TCR beta CDR3 regions were amplified from the RNA transcripts. For the first round of RT-PCR on the TCR CDR3, the HTBI primer set was used together with the Qiagen OneStep RT-PCR kit. Starting from the raw public reads, TCRdb applied fastp trimming at Q25, assembled clones with MiXCR and retained in-frame beta chains. Rows merge per CDR3 protein into single entries with the most common DNA and genes. The sample table records about 640,000 distinct CDR3 sequences; 20% of these occur just once. The ten most abundant clones make up around a third of the sample. The sequencing input was blood. The receptors were sampled from a man younger than 45 with Graves' ophthalmopathy.

The chain employs TRBV19 and TRBJ2-2; tentatively, D is TRBD1 (5 bases). The length of the CDR3 is 15 residues. The ends were cut back, 7 bases at V and 7 bases at J, with 19 bases in the middle. Germline CDR1 reads LNHDA; CDR2 reads SQIVND (reference sequence). CDR3 in DNA: TGTGCCAGTAACCTCCGGTCAGGGAATAGCGGGGAGCTGTTTTTT. It is translated as CASNLRSGNSGELFF.

The V and J genes are TRBV6-5 and TRBJ2-3; no clear D. CDR1 MNHEY and CDR2 SVGAGI come from the germline V gene. CDR3 length equals 15 residues. V was trimmed by 6 bases and J by 2 bases, leaving 15 bases between them. The CDR3 region has the DNA TGTGCCAGCAGCTACCACCCGGAAGACACAGATACGCAGTATTTT. Translated: CASSYHPEDTDTQYF.

The chain uses TRBV12-3 or TRBV12-4 and TRBJ2-7; D call uncertain. Trimming removed 2 bases at V and 7 bases at J, with 15 bases between. CDR3 length: 14 amino acids. The CDR3 region has the DNA TGTGCCAGCAGTTTATCCGGACGGCCGCTGGAGCAGTACTTC. This translates into CASSLSGRPLEQYF.

This clonotype was seen more than once but under ten times. CDR3 bases: TGTGCCAGCAGTCCCGGACTCGAAAATCAGCCCCAGCATTTT. Translation gives CASSPGLENQPQHF. The V and J genes are TRBV28 and TRBJ1-5; D unclear. Trimming took 5 bases from V and 4 from J, leaving 12 bases between them. CDR1 MDHEN and CDR2 SYDVKM come from the germline V gene. The CDR3 spans 14 residues.

This clonotype appeared a single time. The V call is TRBV19, the J call TRBJ1-6, with TRBD1 identical over 8 bases. The CDR3 extends over 15 amino acids. J gave up 7 bases and V 4 bases, and 6 bases lay outside the gene matches. The V gene's germline CDR1 is LNHDA and CDR2 SQIVND (reference sequence). The CDR3 region is CASSNRDRQNSPLHF. CDR3 coding DNA: TGTGCCAGTAGTAACCGGGACAGGCAAAATTCACCCCTCCACTTT.

This clonotype was recorded a few times. V and J are TRBV3-1 and TRBJ2-1; D not resolved. The CDR3 runs to 13 residues. V lost 5 bases and J 7 bases, leaving 12 bases between the germline ends. Germline CDR1 LGHDT, CDR2 YNNKEL (reference sequence). CDR3 protein: CASSSAGSNEQFF. The CDR3 DNA reads TGTGCCAGCAGCTCCGCAGGAAGTAATGAGCAGTTCTTC.

V usage is TRBV9 and J usage is TRBJ2-1; 11 bases map to TRBD2. J lost 4 bases, V lost 4 bases, and 10 bases had no gene match. CDR1 is SGDLS and CDR2 is YYNGEE in the germline V gene. The CDR3 is made up of 17 amino acids. CDR3 sequence (DNA): TGTGCCAGCAGCCCCCAAGCAGGGACTAGCGGATACAATGAGCAGTTCTTC. Its protein is CASSPQAGTSGYNEQFF.

The J gene is TRBJ2-7, the V gene TRBV9, with unresolved D. Trimming removed 0 bases at V and 5 bases at J, with 12 bases between. In germline, CDR1 is SGDLS, CDR2 YYNGEE. This CDR3 comprises 14 residues. The CDR3 here is CASSVESAFDEQYF. CDR3 coding DNA: TGTGCCAGCAGCGTAGAGTCGGCGTTCGACGAGCAGTACTTC.

This clonotype was recorded at least ten times. The V call is TRBV7-9, the J call TRBJ2-7, with 7 bases aligning to TRBD2. The CDR3 is 14 amino acids. The V gene's germline CDR1 is SEHNR and CDR2 FQNEAQ (reference sequence). V lost 0 bases, J lost 5 bases, and 4 bases stayed unmatched. CDR3 DNA sequence: TGTGCCAGCAGCTTAGCGGGAGGGCCCCACGAGCAGTACTTC. The encoded protein is CASSLAGGPHEQYF.

This clonotype was seen more than once but under ten times. CDR3 region: CASSEERGNYGYTF. CDR3 bases: TGTGCCAGCAGTGAAGAGCGGGGAAACTATGGCTACACCTTC. V and J are TRBV6-1 and TRBJ1-2; D remains unclear. V lost 1 base, J lost 2 bases, and 8 bases lay in between. The CDR3 totals 14 residues. Germline CDR1 and CDR2: MNHNS and SASEGT.

In its sample, this clonotype was seen a few times. The chain joins TRBV5-6 to TRBJ1-6, with D tentatively TRBD1 (5 bases). This CDR3 spans 16 amino acids. In germline, CDR1 is SGHDT, CDR2 YYEEEE. V gave up 0 bases and J gave up 6 bases, with 13 bases separating them. The CDR3 protein is CASSLATGRINSPLHF. CDR3 sequence (DNA): TGTGCCAGCAGCTTGGCGACGGGACGGATTAATTCACCCCTCCACTTT.

The chain employs TRBV29-1 and TRBJ2-7, with 10 bases matching TRBD1. The germline CDR1 and CDR2 sequences are SQVTM and ANQGSEA. The CDR3 runs to 15 residues. The CDR3: CRTGGWREEIYEQYF. CDR3 sequence (DNA): TGCAGGACAGGGGGCTGGAGGGAGGAGATCTACGAGCAGTACTTC.

The CDR3 region has the DNA TGTGCCAGCAGCAAGACTAGCACAGATACGCAGTATTTT. Translated: CASSKTSTDTQYF. The V call is TRBV9, the J call TRBJ2-3; D is undetermined. The length of the CDR3 is 13 residues. The V end lost 4 bases, the J end lost 0 bases, and 6 bases lay between the germline ends. Germline V lookup: CDR1 SGDLS, CDR2 YYNGEE.

This clonotype has ten or more counts. The chain links TRBV12-3 or TRBV12-4 to TRBJ1-6; D uncertain. Trimming shortened V by 1 base and J by 5 bases, and 6 bases separated the two germline ends. This CDR3 is built from 14 residues. The CDR3 DNA sequence: TGTGCCAGCAGTTTAGAACAGAATAATTCACCCCTCCACTTT. Amino acid sequence: CASSLEQNNSPLHF.

This clonotype was counted a few times. The J gene is TRBJ1-4, the V gene TRBV2; 10 bases map to TRBD1. This CDR3 has 14 residues. The V gene's germline CDR1 is SNHLY and CDR2 FYNNEI. With 4 bases clipped from V and 11 bases from J, the junction kept 7 bases outside the gene matches. CDR3 in DNA: TGTGCCAGCAGTGGGCGACAGGGGGCGTTGAAACTGTTTTTT. This encodes CASSGRQGALKLFF. Full variable domain (missing parts from reference TRBV2 and TRBJ1-4): EPEVTQTPSHQVTQMGQEVILRCVPISNHLYFYWYRQILGQKVEFLVSFYNNEISEKSEIFDDQFSVERPDGSNFTLKIRSTKLEDSAMYFCASSGRQGALKLFFGSGTQLSVL.